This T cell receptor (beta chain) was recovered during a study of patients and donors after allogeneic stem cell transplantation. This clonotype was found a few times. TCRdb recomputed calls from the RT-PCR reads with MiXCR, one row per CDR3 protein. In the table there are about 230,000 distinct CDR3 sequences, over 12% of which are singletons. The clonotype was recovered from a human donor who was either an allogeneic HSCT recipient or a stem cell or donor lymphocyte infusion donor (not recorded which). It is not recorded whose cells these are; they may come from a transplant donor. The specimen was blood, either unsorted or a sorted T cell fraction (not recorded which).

This CDR3 is CAWSTQQGLNTEAFF. CDR3 nucleotides: TGTGCCTGGAGTACCCAACAGGGACTGAACACTGAAGCTTTCTTT. The chain couples TRBV30 to TRBJ1-1, with D perhaps TRBD1 (6 bases). Germline values: CDR1 GTSNPN, CDR2 SVGIG (reference sequence). The CDR3 has 15 residues. Trimming left V 2 bases short and J 0 bases short, with 13 bases between.